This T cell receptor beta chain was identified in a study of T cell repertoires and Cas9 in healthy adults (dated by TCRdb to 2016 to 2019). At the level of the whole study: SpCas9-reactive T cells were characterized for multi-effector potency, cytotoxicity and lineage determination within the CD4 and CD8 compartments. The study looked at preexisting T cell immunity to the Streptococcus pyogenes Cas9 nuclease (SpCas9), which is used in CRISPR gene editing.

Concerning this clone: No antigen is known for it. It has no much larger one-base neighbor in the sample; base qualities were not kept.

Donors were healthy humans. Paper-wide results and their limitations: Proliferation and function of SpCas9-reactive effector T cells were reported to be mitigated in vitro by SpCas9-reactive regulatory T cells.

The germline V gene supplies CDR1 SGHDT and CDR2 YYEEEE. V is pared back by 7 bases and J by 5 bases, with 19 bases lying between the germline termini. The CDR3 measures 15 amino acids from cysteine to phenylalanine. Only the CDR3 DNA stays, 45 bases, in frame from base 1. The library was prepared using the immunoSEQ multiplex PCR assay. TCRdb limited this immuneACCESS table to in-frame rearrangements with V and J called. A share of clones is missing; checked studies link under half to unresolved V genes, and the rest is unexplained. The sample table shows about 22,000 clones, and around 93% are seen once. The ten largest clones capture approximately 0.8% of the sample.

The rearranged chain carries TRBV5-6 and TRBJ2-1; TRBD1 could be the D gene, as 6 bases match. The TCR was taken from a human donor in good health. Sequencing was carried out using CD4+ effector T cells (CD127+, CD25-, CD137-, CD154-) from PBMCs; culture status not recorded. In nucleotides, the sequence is TGTGCCAGCGACCGACGTGACAGGCCACACAATGAGCAGTTCTTC. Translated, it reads CASDRRDRPHNEQFF.